The present entry profiles one T cell receptor beta chain with its context. Its target is unknown. This sample was included in a study of a mutant IDH1 vaccine in newly diagnosed glioma. Overall study: Eight vaccinations went to patients in weeks 1, 3, 5, 7, 11, 15, 19, 23. Vaccine administration was initiated 4-6 weeks following radiotherapy alone, or with temozolomide cycles. Former treatment meant radiotherapy, temozolomide, or both; the majority had gotten both.

The sample's time point: week 11, during vaccination. In the vaccine, a single dose held 300 ug of the mutant IDH1 20-mer peptide, along with topical imiquimod. Profiling relied on immunoSEQ multiplex PCR, and the TCRdb table lists in-frame clones only, not all of them. Of fewer than 150,000 clones in the sample, almost 90% are singletons; the top ten hold more than 0.55%. This receptor was obtained from a woman between 45 and 65 years old with glioma. Sequencing was performed on PBMCs, taken from a glioma patient whose treatment included an IDH1 peptide vaccine.

The CDR3 DNA follows: TGTGCCAGCAGTTACTTCGCAGATCAAGAGACCCAGTACTTC. Protein sequence: CASSYFADQETQYF. This chain uses TRBV6-5 with TRBJ2-5, with no clear D. V lost 1 base and J 2 bases, leaving 8 bases between the germline ends. The CDR3 runs 14 residues. Germline V gene sequence: CDR1 MNHEY, CDR2 SVGAGI.